What follows is one TCR beta chain and its context. It has no known antigen specificity. Qualities for individual bases were not recorded, and no much larger clone is one base off. V is cut back by 5 bases and J by 4 bases, with 1 base in the junction unmatched. The germline V gene encodes CDR1 SGHAT and CDR2 FQDESV (reference sequence). The CDR3 spans 12 residues, from the cysteine through the phenylalanine. Just CDR3 DNA is preserved here, 36 bases in frame from base 1. The data stem from a study of control samples from healthy donors and cancer patients (dated by TCRdb to 2019 to 2021). Libraries came from the immunoSEQ multiplex PCR assay. As stored in TCRdb, this immuneACCESS dataset retains in-frame rearrangements with V and J assigned. A fraction of the clones does not appear; measured against another copy, unresolved V genes explain less than half of the discrepancy, and the remainder lacks a known reason. The sample records 12,000 to 15,000 clones, 77% of which are singletons. The ten top clones hold approximately 17% of the sample.

The chain was built from TRBV11-1 and TRBJ2-7; TRBD2 lines up with 8 middle nucleotides. This receptor was taken from a female donor with lung cancer. Sequenced material: formalin-fixed, paraffin-embedded tissue. The DNA reads TGTGCCAGCAGCCGGGAGGGGTACGAGCAGTACTTC. This encodes CASSREGYEQYF.